The present T cell receptor beta chain was sequenced within a study of T-cell memory formation after mild COVID-19. TCRdb passed the 5' RACE reads through MiXCR, listing each CDR3 protein once. This table has roughly 150,000 distinct CDR3 sequences, under 15% appearing once. The V end was cut by 4 bases, the J end by 9 bases, with 10 bases between. This CDR3 contains 11 residues. Germline CDR1 reads SGHAT; CDR2 reads FQNNGV. V usage is TRBV11-2 and J usage is TRBJ2-7; the D gene could be TRBD1 or TRBD2 (7 bases each). The receptor comes from a man between 18 and 35 years old who had mild COVID-19 (a few samples of this study predate the infection). Cell type and time point are not known. Sample: PBMCs or a T cell subset sorted from them (not recorded which). CDR3: CASSSGGGQYV. DNA for the CDR3: TGTGCCAGCAGCTCAGGGGGGGGGCAGTACGTC.